This TCR beta chain was identified in a study of read filtering for tumor transcriptome and immune sequencing. The library was built from roughly 400 ng RNA with molecular barcoded adaptors for alpha/delta and beta/gamma chains. A single record per CDR3 protein comes from TCRdb applying MiXCR to the reads. The data show around 40,000 distinct CDR3 sequences, 10% to 15% seen once. This clonotype was detected many times. The germline V gene has CDR1 MNHNY and CDR2 SVGAGI (reference sequence). J was trimmed by 7 bases and V by 6 bases; bases with no gene match: 10. CDR3 length: 15 residues. V gene TRBV6-6 combines with J gene TRBJ1-4; 8 bases fit TRBD1. The receptor comes from a donor aged 40 or older with multiple myeloma. Sequences were obtained from a population of CD138-negative cells sorted from bone marrow. The CDR3 DNA follows: TGTGCCAGCAGATCCGGACAGGGCGATTCTGAAAAACTGTTTTTT. This gives the protein CASRSGQGDSEKLFF.